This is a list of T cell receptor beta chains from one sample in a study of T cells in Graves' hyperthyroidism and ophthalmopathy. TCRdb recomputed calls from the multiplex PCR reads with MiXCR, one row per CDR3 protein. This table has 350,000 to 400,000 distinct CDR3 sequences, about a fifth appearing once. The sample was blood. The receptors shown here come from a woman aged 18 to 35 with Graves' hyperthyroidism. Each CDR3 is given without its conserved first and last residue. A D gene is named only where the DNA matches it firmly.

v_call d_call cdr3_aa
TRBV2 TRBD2 ASSAAGAPAGELF
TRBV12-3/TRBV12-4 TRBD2 ASSALAELSYEQY
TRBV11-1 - ASSPNQLAPPGELF
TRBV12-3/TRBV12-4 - ASSYEGYAGELF
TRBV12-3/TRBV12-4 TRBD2 ASSPRTGGYEQY
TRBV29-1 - SVEGLNQETQY
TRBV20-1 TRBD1 SAKAPQGLETQY
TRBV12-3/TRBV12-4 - ASSPGRRLETQY
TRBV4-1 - ASSQGSYGELF
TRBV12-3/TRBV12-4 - ASSPGNLYGYT
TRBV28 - ASKPGVYTGELF
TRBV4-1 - ASSQDFKDYEQY
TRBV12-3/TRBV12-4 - ASRSDRNYGYT
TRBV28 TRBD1 ASRRGTGGTGELF
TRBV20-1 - SATDGPYGYT
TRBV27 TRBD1 ASSLRDRVYEQY
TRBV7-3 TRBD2 ASSILAPTGELF
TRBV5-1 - ASTRITGLIAEAF
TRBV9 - ASSEENSHTIY
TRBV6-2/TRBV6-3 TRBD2 ASSPRAGVNIQY
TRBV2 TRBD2 ASGWGGYNEQF
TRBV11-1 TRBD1 ASSPPGTGYGYGYT
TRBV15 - ATSSTPQGNTEAF
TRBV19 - ASNREYSNQPQH
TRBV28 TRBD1 ASSLETGEDTQY